This TCR beta chain was profiled in a study of CD8+ T cells in alopecia areata. Study results and limitations: Patients shared TCRs less clearly than mice did, possibly for HLA-related reasons. Lesional scalp displayed greater clonality than normal scalp, most notably in alopecia totalis/universalis. Among the cells sequenced in scalp samples are also the resident alphabeta T cells of normal skin.

CDR3 length: 14 residues. From germline, CDR1 is MNHEY and CDR2 SMNVEV (reference sequence). Trimming took off 0 bases at V and 1 base at J, with 6 bases between the two ends. As to this clone: What it recognizes is unknown. The same CDR3 is also encoded by other DNA sequences in this sample.

The authors extracted RNA and reverse transcribed it into cDNA as the sequencing template. TCRdb's copy holds only in-frame clones and misses some; the assay was immunoSEQ multiplex PCR. This table has about 110,000 clones, approximately 59% appearing once. Investigators sorted PBMCs to obtain both CD4+ and CD8+ T cells. This receptor was obtained from a human donor in good health. Sequencing input: CD8+ T cells sorted from blood. This chain connects TRBV27 to TRBJ1-1, with D perhaps TRBD1 (5 bases). The CDR3 spells CASSLSGGNTEAFF. Here the CDR3 DNA reads TGTGCCAGCAGTTTATCGGGGGGGAACACTGAAGCTTTCTTT.